One and the same sample provided the 15 T cell receptor beta chains below, sequenced in a study of T cells in Graves' hyperthyroidism and ophthalmopathy. Researchers took RNA transcripts and amplified the TCR beta CDR3 regions from them. The primer set for the first-round RT-PCR of the TCR CDR3 was HTBI. TCRdb reprocessed the multiplex PCR reads with MiXCR, giving one entry per CDR3 protein. The table has approximately 600,000 distinct CDR3 sequences, roughly 15% seen once. Input material: blood. The receptor set was obtained from a woman in her thirties or forties with Graves' ophthalmopathy.

The rearrangement joins TRBV6-2 or TRBV6-3 to TRBJ2-2, with 7 bases aligning to TRBD1. Germline trimming cut 6 bases from V and 3 bases from J; bases unmatched to any gene: 4. The CDR3 has 14 residues. Germline V CDR1 and CDR2: MNHEY, SVGEGT. CDR3 loop: CASSLQGHTGELFF. In nucleotides, the CDR3 is TGTGCCAGCAGCCTACAGGGGCACACCGGGGAGCTGTTTTTT.

This clonotype was counted between two and nine times. V usage is TRBV7-2 and J usage is TRBJ2-3; 10 bases align to TRBD1. CDR1 is SGHTA, CDR2 FQGNSA, per germline. After removal of 4 bases from V and 6 bases from J, the junction contained 4 bases not matched to a gene. The CDR3 contains 14 residues. In nucleotides, the CDR3 is TGTGCCAGCAGCTCCTGGACAGGGGGGGATACGCAGTATTTT. Its translation is CASSSWTGGDTQYF. Full variable domain (outside the CDR3, taken from reference TRBV7-2 and TRBJ2-3): GAGVSQSPSNKVTEKGKDVELRCDPISGHTALYWYRQSLGQGLEFLIYFQGNSAPDKSGLPSDRFSAERTGGSVSTLTIQRTQQEDSAVYLCASSSWTGGDTQYFGPGTRLTVL.

V and J are TRBV20-1 and TRBJ2-7, with 12 bases fitting TRBD2. The CDR3 sequence is 15 residues long. Germline CDR1 reads DFQATT; CDR2 reads SNEGSKA (reference sequence). V lost 4 bases, J lost 4 bases, and 8 bases stayed unmatched. The CDR3 protein is CSATLLAGGPYEQYF. In DNA, the CDR3 is TGCAGTGCTACCCTGCTAGCGGGAGGGCCGTACGAGCAGTACTTC.

V gene TRBV20-1 combines with J gene TRBJ1-2; 7 bases are a match to TRBD1. Germline CDR1 and CDR2: DFQATT and SNEGSKA (reference sequence). This CDR3 has 14 amino acids. V lost 7 bases, J lost 2 bases, and 10 bases stayed unmatched. CDR3 protein: CSVHQQGRNYGYTF. The CDR3 DNA sequence: TGCAGTGTACACCAACAGGGGCGAAACTATGGCTACACCTTC.

At least ten counts were recorded for this clonotype. V gene TRBV5-5 combines with J gene TRBJ1-1, with D possibly TRBD1 on 5 matching bases. Germline CDR1 and CDR2: SGHKS and YYEKEE (reference sequence). V was trimmed by 1 base and J by 5 bases, leaving 15 bases between them. CDR3 length equals 15 residues. The CDR3 DNA is TGTGCCAGCAGCTTGACGGGGCCCTCGGGGACTGAAGCTTTCTTT. It translates to CASSLTGPSGTEAFF.

The V call is TRBV7-3, the J call TRBJ2-7; D is tentatively TRBD1 or TRBD2 (5 bases each). Germline V gene lookup returns CDR1 SGHTA and CDR2 FQGTGA. The V gene lost 5 bases and the J gene lost 7 bases, with 15 bases spanning the gap. The CDR3 totals 13 residues. The CDR3 spells CASSTNRGGEQYF. The CDR3 DNA follows: TGTGCCAGCAGCACAAATCGGGGCGGGGAGCAGTACTTC.

J is TRBJ1-1 and V is TRBV12-3 or TRBV12-4; maybe TRBD1 (6 bases). Trimming removed 6 bases from V and 1 base from J, with 15 bases in between. The CDR3 consists of 15 residues. The CDR3, as DNA: TGTGCCAGCAGCCTCCCCTTACAGGGGAACACTGAAGCTTTCTTT. Translation gives CASSLPLQGNTEAFF.

This clonotype was detected many times. The chain employs TRBV29-1 and TRBJ1-1; D call uncertain. There are 12 residues in the CDR3. The V gene lost 6 bases and the J gene lost 3 bases, with 11 bases spanning the gap. Germline-derived CDR1 and CDR2 are SQVTM and ANQGSEA. CDR3 residues: CSVRFADTEAFF. CDR3 DNA sequence: TGCAGCGTCAGGTTTGCGGACACTGAAGCTTTCTTT. The variable domain in full, completed from reference TRBV29-1 and TRBJ1-1, reads SAVISQKPSRDICQRGTSLTIQCQVDSQVTMMFWYRQQPGQSLTLIATANQGSEATYESGFVIDKFPISRPNLTFSTLTVSNMSPEDSSIYLCSVRFADTEAFFGQGTRLTVV.

This clonotype showed up just a few times. V gene TRBV12-3 or TRBV12-4 combines with J gene TRBJ2-7; TRBD2 might be the D (6 bases). The CDR3 spans 14 residues. V was pared by 6 bases and J by 6 bases, with 18 bases between. This chain's CDR3 is CASSQGPAGPEQYF. The DNA of the CDR3 is TGTGCCAGCAGCCAGGGACCAGCGGGTCCCGAGCAGTACTTC.

This clonotype showed up many times. The chain couples TRBV27 to TRBJ1-5; D call uncertain. The CDR3 runs 14 residues. Trimming took off 4 bases at V and 5 bases at J, with 12 bases between the two ends. Germline CDR1 reads MNHEY; CDR2 reads SMNVEV (reference sequence). CDR3 DNA sequence: TGTGCCAGCAGTTATAAGGCAGACTATCAGCCCCAGCATTTT. Translation: CASSYKADYQPQHF.

This clonotype was seen at least ten times. A much larger clone differs by one base, so this may be a read error. This sequence joins TRBV12-3 or TRBV12-4 and TRBJ2-7; TRBD1 matches 9 bases. This CDR3 has 13 residues. The CDR3 protein is CASSRQGDYERYF. In DNA form, the CDR3 reads TGTGCCAGCAGCAGACAGGGGGACTACGAGCGGTACTTC.

This clonotype appeared a few times. V gene TRBV5-1 combines with J gene TRBJ1-1; 8 bases map to TRBD1. Germline assignment: CDR1 SGHRS and CDR2 YFSETQ. The V and J ends lost 6 bases and 1 base, in that order; junction bases with no gene match: 8. The CDR3 sequence is 15 residues long. The chain's CDR3 is CASNSTGTGNTEAFF. For the CDR3, the DNA is TGCGCCAGCAACTCAACCGGGACAGGGAACACTGAAGCTTTCTTT.

This clonotype was seen at least ten times. V is TRBV7-8 and J is TRBJ2-7; 10 positions agree with TRBD2. Germline V gene sequence: CDR1 SGHVS, CDR2 FQNEAQ. This CDR3 contains 15 residues. The V segment lost 1 base and the J segment 3 bases; nucleotides outside the gene matches: 3. The CDR3 reads CASSLGASGGYEQYF. The DNA for the CDR3 is TGTGCCAGCAGCTTAGGGGCTAGCGGGGGCTACGAGCAGTACTTC.

This clonotype turned up a few times. This chain links TRBV19 with TRBJ1-5, with D tentatively TRBD1 (6 bases). Trimming stripped 5 bases from V and 3 bases from J, with 23 bases between. Germline V gene lookup returns CDR1 LNHDA and CDR2 SQIVND (reference sequence). The CDR3 loop spans 18 amino acids. CDR3 DNA sequence: TGTGCCAGTAGTTTCCGGGGGCATGAAAGACTTATCAATCAGCCCCAGCATTTT. It yields the protein CASSFRGHERLINQPQHF.

This clonotype was found many times. This chain links TRBV6-2 or TRBV6-3 with TRBJ1-5; 8 bases fit TRBD1. Germline CDR1 reads MNHEY; CDR2 reads SVGEGT. Trimming cost V 5 bases and J 3 bases; bases outside gene matches: 6. The CDR3 is 15 amino acids. In DNA form, the CDR3 reads TGTGCCAGCAGTCCTATCAGGGGGCACAATCAGCCCCAGCATTTT. Residues: CASSPIRGHNQPQHF.